This T cell receptor beta chain was recorded in a study of control samples from healthy donors and cancer patients. Germline CDR1 MGHRA, CDR2 YSYEKL. V dropped 1 base and J dropped 6; count of bases not matched to a gene: 6. The CDR3 consists of 16 residues. Sequencing was performed with immunoSEQ multiplex PCR; in TCRdb, only in-frame clones are kept and a portion is missing. The sample has 200,000 to 250,000 clones, about 93% seen once. The rearrangement uses TRBV4-1 and TRBJ1-6; 7 nucleotides agree with TRBD1. What was sequenced was blood. This receptor was identified in a man between 45 and 60 years old in good health. In nucleotides, the CDR3 is TGCGCCAGCAGCCAAGTCGTGGGGACAGTTAATTCACCCCTCCACTTT. Translated, it gives CASSQVVGTVNSPLHF.